This entry lists 21 T cell receptor beta chains sequenced from one sample in a study of blood T cell repertoires in COVID-19. Sequenced by immunoSEQ multiplex PCR; TCRdb stores in-frame clones only, minus some. Among some 70,000 clones listed, around 86% were seen once. Source material: peripheral blood. The source is a man aged 45-65 years with active COVID-19.

V is TRBV19 and J is TRBJ2-7; TRBD1 is a possible D gene (5 bases). The CDR3 length is 14 residues. Germline CDR1 and CDR2: LNHDA and SQIVND (reference sequence). V was cut by 7 bases and J by 4 bases, with 17 bases left in between. Here the CDR3 reads CASMGSPPGYEQYF. Written as DNA, the CDR3 is TGTGCCAGTATGGGCAGCCCTCCAGGGTACGAGCAGTACTTC. Drawing the rest from reference TRBV19 and TRBJ2-7, the complete variable domain is DGGITQSPKYLFRKEGQNVTLSCEQNLNHDAMYWYRQDPGQGLRLIYYSQIVNDFQKGDIAEGYSVSREKKESFPLTVTSAQKNPTAFYLCASMGSPPGYEQYFGPGTRLTVT.

This rearrangement joins TRBV19 to TRBJ1-5, with a weak D call TRBD1 (6 bases). Trimming left V 3 bases short and J 2 bases short, with 8 bases between. CDR1 and CDR2 (germline): LNHDA, SQIVND (reference sequence). The CDR3 has 14 residues. CDR3 region: CASSISGGNQPQHF. CDR3 nucleotide sequence: TGTGCCAGTAGTATCTCAGGGGGCAATCAGCCCCAGCATTTT.

The gene calls are TRBV20-1 and TRBJ2-3, with D possibly being TRBD2 (6 bases). Germline assignment: CDR1 DFQATT and CDR2 SNEGSKA (reference sequence). The CDR3 spans 14 residues. V shed 3 bases and J shed 3 bases, with 13 bases lying between them. CDR3 bases: TGCAGTGCTAGTGGGACTCTGGGAACAGATACGCAGTATTTT. Its translation: CSASGTLGTDTQYF.

This chain uses TRBV28 with TRBJ1-6, with TRBD1 as a possible D gene (6 bases). Germline assignment: CDR1 MDHEN and CDR2 SYDVKM. CDR3 length: 16 amino acids. V was cut by 5 bases and J by 8 bases, with 19 bases left in between. CDR3 amino acids: CASSPPRTDSDSPLHF. Written as DNA, the CDR3 is TGTGCCAGCAGTCCACCGCGGACAGATTCTGATTCACCCCTCCACTTT.

This chain uses TRBV27 with TRBJ2-3; 9 bases are a match to TRBD1. Trimming took 2 bases from V and 3 from J; bases not matched to a gene: 6. Germline CDR1 and CDR2: MNHEY and SMNVEV (reference sequence). CDR3 length: 16 residues. The CDR3 coding sequence is TGTGCCAGCAGTTTAAGACAGGGGGTTCGGACAGATACGCAGTATTTT. Protein: CASSLRQGVRTDTQYF.

This chain joins TRBV27 and TRBJ2-2, with D uncertain. The germline V gene encodes CDR1 MNHEY and CDR2 SMNVEV (reference sequence). The CDR3 consists of 14 residues. Trimming took off 8 bases at V and 7 bases at J, with 17 bases between the two ends. CDR3 sequence (DNA): TGTGCCAGCTGCTCCGGGTTGAATGGCGGGGAGCTGTTTTTT. Protein: CASCSGLNGGELFF.

V and J are TRBV2 and TRBJ2-7, with TRBD1 matching over 8 bases. Germline V gene data show CDR1 as SNHLY and CDR2 as FYNNEI. CDR3 length: 14 residues. V gave up 2 bases and J gave up 4 bases; unmatched junction bases: 4. DNA of the CDR3: TGTGCCAGCAGTGAAAACAGGGGGTGGTACGAGCAGTACTTC. This translates into CASSENRGWYEQYF.

V gene TRBV7-8 combines with J gene TRBJ1-1; D unresolved. V was cut by 5 bases and J by 2 bases, with 9 bases left in between. The CDR3 runs to 13 residues. In germline, CDR1 is SGHVS, CDR2 FQNEAQ. CDR3 in amino acids: CASSPFLNTEAFF. CDR3 nucleotides: TGTGCCAGCAGCCCCTTCTTAAACACTGAAGCTTTCTTT.

The chain carries TRBV5-4 and TRBJ2-7, with 10 bases aligning to TRBD2. V trimming: 6 bases; J trimming: 5 bases; junction bases outside the gene matches: 14. Germline CDR1 SGHNT, CDR2 YYREEE (reference sequence). The CDR3 loop spans 16 amino acids. The CDR3 sequence: CASTPSGSQAGHEQYF. CDR3 nucleotides: TGTGCCAGCACCCCTAGCGGGAGTCAGGCGGGCCACGAGCAGTACTTC.

V usage is TRBV27 and J usage is TRBJ1-2; D is perhaps TRBD1 (6 bases). The CDR3 runs 13 residues. Trimming removed 2 bases from V and 6 bases from J, with 10 bases in between. From germline, CDR1 is MNHEY and CDR2 SMNVEV (reference sequence). The CDR3: CASSLAGGDGYTF. In DNA, the CDR3 is TGTGCCAGCAGTTTAGCGGGGGGCGATGGCTACACCTTC.

The CDR3 DNA is TGTGCCACCAGACAGGGGTTGAACACTGAAGCTTTCTTT. Translation: CATRQGLNTEAFF. The chain couples TRBV15 to TRBJ1-1; 7 bases align to TRBD1. The germline gives CDR1 LNHNV, CDR2 YYDKDF (reference sequence). The CDR3 covers 13 residues. The ends lost 6 bases at V and 0 bases at J; junction bases unmatched: 1.

The chain has TRBV5-5 and TRBJ1-2; a weak D match, TRBD1 (6 bases). Germline-derived CDR1 and CDR2 are SGHKS and YYEKEE (reference sequence). V gave up 3 bases and J gave up 8 bases, with 20 bases separating them. This CDR3 has 15 amino acids. CDR3 loop: CASSYPTGPSRGYTF. DNA of the CDR3: TGTGCCAGCAGCTATCCTACAGGGCCCTCAAGGGGCTACACCTTC.

This CDR3 is CASSGTSAYSYEQYF. CDR3 coding DNA: TGTGCCAGCAGCGGGACTAGCGCCTACTCCTACGAGCAGTACTTC. The J gene is TRBJ2-7, the V gene TRBV2, with 10 bases fitting TRBD2. The CDR3 sequence is 15 residues long. With V trimmed by 6 bases and J by 0 bases, 5 bases remained unmatched. Germline-derived CDR1 and CDR2 are SNHLY and FYNNEI.

The chain is built from TRBV5-1 and TRBJ1-3; D not certain. Germline V gene lookup returns CDR1 SGHRS and CDR2 YFSETQ. Trimming pared 4 bases from V and 0 bases from J, leaving 20 bases between. CDR3 length equals 18 residues. CDR3 sequence reads: CASSLTSQVAGSGNTIYF. DNA of the CDR3: TGCGCCAGCAGCCTTACTTCCCAGGTCGCCGGCTCTGGAAACACCATATATTTT.

This chain links TRBV6-6 with TRBJ2-5, with a tentative D call TRBD2 (5 bases). The CDR3 covers 16 residues. Germline assignment: CDR1 MNHNY and CDR2 SVGAGI (reference sequence). The V end lost 0 bases, the J end lost 2 bases, and 13 bases lay between the germline ends. The CDR3 protein is CASSYSRVSQQETQYF. The DNA of the CDR3 is TGTGCCAGCAGTTACTCGAGGGTCTCCCAGCAAGAGACCCAGTACTTC.

The rearrangement joins TRBV28 to TRBJ2-7; 7 nucleotides line up with TRBD1. Losses at the gene ends were 6 bases for V and 3 bases for J; bases not matched to a gene: 11. Germline V gene lookup returns CDR1 MDHEN and CDR2 SYDVKM. This CDR3 is built from 15 residues. Here the CDR3 DNA reads TGTGCCAGCAGAGGTACCGGGACAGTCCTCTACGAGCAGTACTTC. Protein: CASRGTGTVLYEQYF.

This sequence joins TRBV28 and TRBJ2-7; TRBD1 agrees at 9 bases. The CDR3 is 14 amino acids. Germline loops: CDR1 MDHEN, CDR2 SYDVKM. V dropped 8 bases and J dropped 2; count of bases not matched to a gene: 7. The CDR3 reads CASVTGQGTYEQYF. CDR3 sequence (DNA): TGTGCCAGCGTTACAGGACAGGGGACCTACGAGCAGTACTTC.

The chain recombines TRBV27 with TRBJ2-1, with D maybe TRBD2 (6 bases). This CDR3 is 14 amino acids long. Trimming stripped 2 bases from V and 3 bases from J, with 8 bases between. Germline CDR1 MNHEY, CDR2 SMNVEV (reference sequence). The CDR3 protein is CASSLMGGYNEQFF. DNA for the CDR3: TGTGCCAGCAGTTTAATGGGAGGCTACAATGAGCAGTTCTTC.

The chain combines TRBV3-1 (or the pseudogene TRBV3-2) with TRBJ2-1; 11 bases match TRBD2. V dropped 2 bases and J dropped 4; count of bases not matched to a gene: 4. The CDR3 has 16 amino acids. The V gene's germline CDR1 is LGHDT and CDR2 YNNKEL (reference sequence). CDR3 loop: CASSQYSGGDYNEQFF. In nucleotides, the CDR3 is TGTGCCAGCAGCCAATATAGCGGGGGGGATTACAATGAGCAGTTCTTC.

The genes are TRBV15 and TRBJ1-2, with D possibly TRBD1 on 5 matching bases. The CDR3 totals 15 residues. CDR1 and CDR2 from the germline V gene are LNHNV and YYDKDF (reference sequence). Trimming removed 3 bases at V and 2 bases at J, with 13 bases between. The CDR3 loop is CATSSASQGNYGYTF. As DNA, the CDR3 is TGTGCCACCAGCAGCGCTTCTCAGGGAAACTATGGCTACACCTTC.

The V call is TRBV27, the J call TRBJ2-6; TRBD1 matches at 12 bases. Trimming took 7 bases from V and 5 from J; bases not matched to a gene: 12. Germline values: CDR1 MNHEY, CDR2 SMNVEV (reference sequence). The CDR3 consists of 18 residues. CDR3: CASTVAGTGGKRANVLTF. DNA of the CDR3: TGTGCCAGCACCGTCGCCGGGACAGGGGGCAAACGGGCCAACGTCCTGACTTTC.